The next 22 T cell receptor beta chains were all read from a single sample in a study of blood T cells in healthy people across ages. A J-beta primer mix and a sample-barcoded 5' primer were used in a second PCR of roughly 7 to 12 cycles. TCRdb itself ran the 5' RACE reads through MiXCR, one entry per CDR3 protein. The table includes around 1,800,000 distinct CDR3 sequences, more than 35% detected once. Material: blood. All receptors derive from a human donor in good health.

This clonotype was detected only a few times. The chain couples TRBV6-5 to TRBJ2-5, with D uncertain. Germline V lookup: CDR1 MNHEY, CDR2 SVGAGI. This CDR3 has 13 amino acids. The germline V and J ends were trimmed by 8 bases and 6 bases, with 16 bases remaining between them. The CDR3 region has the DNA TGTGCCAGCGGATCGAACCTAGGGCAGACCCAGTACTTC. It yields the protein CASGSNLGQTQYF.

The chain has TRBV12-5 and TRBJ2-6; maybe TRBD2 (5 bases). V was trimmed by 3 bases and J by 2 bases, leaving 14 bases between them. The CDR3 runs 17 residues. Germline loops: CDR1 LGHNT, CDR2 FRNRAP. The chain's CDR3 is CASGFTHEGAGANVLTF. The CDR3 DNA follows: TGTGCTAGTGGTTTTACCCACGAGGGTGCTGGGGCCAACGTCCTGACTTTC.

The CDR3 sequence: CSTIPGTVPEQYF. CDR3 in DNA: TGCAGTACTATCCCCGGGACAGTACCCGAGCAGTACTTC. This chain connects TRBV20-1 to TRBJ2-7; TRBD1 matches 7 bases. The CDR3 runs to 13 residues. CDR1 is DFQATT and CDR2 is SNEGSKA in the germline V gene (reference sequence). After removal of 8 bases from V and 6 bases from J, the junction contained 13 bases not matched to a gene.

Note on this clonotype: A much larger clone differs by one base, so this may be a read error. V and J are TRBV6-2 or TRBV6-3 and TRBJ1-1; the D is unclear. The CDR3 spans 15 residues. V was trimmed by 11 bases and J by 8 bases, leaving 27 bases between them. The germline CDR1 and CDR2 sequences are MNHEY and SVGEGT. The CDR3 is CAGTDTPYLIGEAFF. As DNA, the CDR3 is TGTGCCGGCACCGACACGCCCTACCTTATAGGGGAAGCTTTCTTT.

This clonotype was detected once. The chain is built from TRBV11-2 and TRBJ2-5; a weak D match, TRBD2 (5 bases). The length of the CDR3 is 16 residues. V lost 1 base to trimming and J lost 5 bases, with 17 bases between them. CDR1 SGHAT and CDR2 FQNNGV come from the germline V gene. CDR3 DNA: TGTGCCAGCAGCTTAGTTTGGGCTAGCAATAAGGAGACCCAGTACTTC. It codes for CASSLVWASNKETQYF. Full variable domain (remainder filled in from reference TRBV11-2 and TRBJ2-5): EAGVAQSPRYKIIEKRQSVAFWCNPISGHATLYWYQQILGQGPKLLIQFQNNGVVDDSQLPKDRFSAERLKGVDSTLKIQPAKLEDSAVYLCASSLVWASNKETQYFGPGTRLLVL.

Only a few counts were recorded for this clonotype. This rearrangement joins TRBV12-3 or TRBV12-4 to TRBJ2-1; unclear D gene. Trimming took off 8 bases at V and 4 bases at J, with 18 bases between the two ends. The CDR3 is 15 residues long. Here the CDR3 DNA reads TGTGCCAGCGTATTAAATGGGCTTCAGTACAATGAGCAGTTCTTC. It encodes CASVLNGLQYNEQFF.

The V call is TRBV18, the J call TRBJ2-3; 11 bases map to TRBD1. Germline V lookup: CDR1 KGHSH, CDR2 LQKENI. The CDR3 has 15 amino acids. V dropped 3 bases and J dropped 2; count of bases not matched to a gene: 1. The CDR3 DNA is TGTGCCAGCTCACCGGGACAGGGGGTCACAGATACGCAGTATTTT. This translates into CASSPGQGVTDTQYF.

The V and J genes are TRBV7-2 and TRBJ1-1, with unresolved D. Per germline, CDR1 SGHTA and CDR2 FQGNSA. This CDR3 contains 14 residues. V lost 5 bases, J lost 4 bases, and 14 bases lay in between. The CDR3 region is CASSPDGFGTEAFF. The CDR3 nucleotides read TGTGCCAGCAGCCCCGACGGATTTGGCACTGAAGCTTTCTTT.

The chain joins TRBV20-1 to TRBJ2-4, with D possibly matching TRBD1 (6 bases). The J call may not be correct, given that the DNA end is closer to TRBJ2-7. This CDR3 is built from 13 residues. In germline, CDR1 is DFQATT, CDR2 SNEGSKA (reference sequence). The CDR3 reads CSARGTNSYEQYF. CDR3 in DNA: TGCAGTGCTAGGGGGACAAACTCCTACGAGCAGTACTTC.

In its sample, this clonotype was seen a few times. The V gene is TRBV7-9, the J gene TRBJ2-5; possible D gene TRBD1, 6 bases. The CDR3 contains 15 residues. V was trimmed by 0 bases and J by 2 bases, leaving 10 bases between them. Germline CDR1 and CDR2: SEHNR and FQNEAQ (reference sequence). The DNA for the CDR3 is TGTGCCAGCAGCTTAGCGAGGGGGTTACAAGAGACCCAGTACTTC. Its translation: CASSLARGLQETQYF.

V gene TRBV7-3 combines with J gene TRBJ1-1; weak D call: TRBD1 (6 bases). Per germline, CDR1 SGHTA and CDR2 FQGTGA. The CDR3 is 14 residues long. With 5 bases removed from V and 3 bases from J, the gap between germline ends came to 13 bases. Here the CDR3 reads CASSRQDLDTEAFF. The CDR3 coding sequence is TGTGCCAGCAGCCGACAGGACCTTGACACTGAAGCTTTCTTT. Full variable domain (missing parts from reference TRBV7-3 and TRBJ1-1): GAGVSQTPSNKVTEKGKYVELRCDPISGHTALYWYRQSLGQGPEFLIYFQGTGAADDSGLPNDRFFAVRPEGSVSTLKIQRTERGDSAVYLCASSRQDLDTEAFFGQGTRLTVV.

CDR3 in DNA: TGTGCCAGCCGCAGTCGCGGGGGGCACACAGATACGCAGTATTTT. It translates to CASRSRGGHTDTQYF. The genes are TRBV19 and TRBJ2-3, with 8 nucleotides matching TRBD2. Trimming cost V 9 bases and J 2 bases; bases outside gene matches: 10. The CDR3 has 15 amino acids. CDR1 and CDR2 from the germline V gene are LNHDA and SQIVND (reference sequence).

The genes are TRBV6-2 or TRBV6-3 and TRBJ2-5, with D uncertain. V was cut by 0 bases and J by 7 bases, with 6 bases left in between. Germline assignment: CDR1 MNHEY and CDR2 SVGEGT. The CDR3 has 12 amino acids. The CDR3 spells CASSYSRRTQYF. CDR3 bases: TGTGCCAGCAGTTACTCTCGTCGGACCCAGTACTTC.

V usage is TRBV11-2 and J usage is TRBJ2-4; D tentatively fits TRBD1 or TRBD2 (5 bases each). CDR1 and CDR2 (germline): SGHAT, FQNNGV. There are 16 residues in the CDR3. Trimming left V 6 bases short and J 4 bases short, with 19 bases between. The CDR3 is CASSPRVRAGKNIQYF. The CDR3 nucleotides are TGTGCCAGCAGTCCCAGGGTGAGGGCTGGAAAAAACATTCAGTACTTC.

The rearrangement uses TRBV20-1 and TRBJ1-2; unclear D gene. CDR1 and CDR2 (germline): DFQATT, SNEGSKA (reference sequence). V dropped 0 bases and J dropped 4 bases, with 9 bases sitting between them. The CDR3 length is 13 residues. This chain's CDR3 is CSARDVVSYGYTF. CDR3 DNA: TGCAGTGCTAGAGATGTCGTTTCCTATGGCTACACCTTC.

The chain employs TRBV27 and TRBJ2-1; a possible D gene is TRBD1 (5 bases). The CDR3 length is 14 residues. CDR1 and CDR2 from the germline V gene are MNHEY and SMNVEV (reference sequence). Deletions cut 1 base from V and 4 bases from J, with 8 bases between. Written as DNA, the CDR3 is TGTGCCAGCAGTTTATATGGGGCTTACAATGAGCAGTTCTTC. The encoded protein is CASSLYGAYNEQFF.

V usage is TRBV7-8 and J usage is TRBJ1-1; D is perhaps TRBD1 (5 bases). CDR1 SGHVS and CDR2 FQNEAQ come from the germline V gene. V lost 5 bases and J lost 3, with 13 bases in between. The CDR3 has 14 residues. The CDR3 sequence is CASSRSEGYTEAFF. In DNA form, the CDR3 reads TGTGCCAGCAGCCGGAGCGAGGGGTACACTGAAGCTTTCTTT.

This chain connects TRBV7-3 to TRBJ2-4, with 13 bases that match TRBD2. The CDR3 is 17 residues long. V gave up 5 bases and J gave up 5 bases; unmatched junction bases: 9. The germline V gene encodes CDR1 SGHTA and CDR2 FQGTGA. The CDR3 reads CASSPPGTSGAQNIQYF. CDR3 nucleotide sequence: TGTGCCAGCAGCCCCCCCGGGACTAGCGGGGCCCAAAACATTCAGTACTTC.

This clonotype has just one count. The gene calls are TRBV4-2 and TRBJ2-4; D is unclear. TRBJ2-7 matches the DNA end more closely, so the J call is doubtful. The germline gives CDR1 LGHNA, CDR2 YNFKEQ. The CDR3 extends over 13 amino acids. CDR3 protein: CASSQERVREQYF. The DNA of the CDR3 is TGTGCCAGCAGCCAAGAAAGGGTTCGCGAGCAGTACTTC.

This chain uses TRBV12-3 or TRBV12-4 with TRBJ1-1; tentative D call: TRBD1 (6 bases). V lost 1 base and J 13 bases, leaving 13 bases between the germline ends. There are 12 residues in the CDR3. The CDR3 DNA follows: TGTGCCAGCAGTTTAGTGGACAGAGATGTTTTCTTT. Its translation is CASSLVDRDVFF.

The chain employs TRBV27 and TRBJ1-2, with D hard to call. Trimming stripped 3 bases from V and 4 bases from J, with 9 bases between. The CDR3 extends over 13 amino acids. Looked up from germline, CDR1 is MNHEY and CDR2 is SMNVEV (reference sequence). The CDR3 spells CASSFRPRYGYTF. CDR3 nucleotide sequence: TGTGCCAGCAGTTTTCGGCCGCGCTATGGCTACACCTTC.

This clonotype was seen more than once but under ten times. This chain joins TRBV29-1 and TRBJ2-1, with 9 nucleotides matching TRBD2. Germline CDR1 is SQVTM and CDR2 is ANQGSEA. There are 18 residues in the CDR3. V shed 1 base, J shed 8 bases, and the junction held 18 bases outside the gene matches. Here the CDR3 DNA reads TGCAGCGTTGAAGGGTCGGGGCGGGGGGGCCGAGTACTGGATGAGCAGTTCTTC. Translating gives CSVEGSGRGGRVLDEQFF.